The rows below give T cell receptor beta chains drawn from one sample of a study of blood T cell repertoires in COVID-19. The assay was immunoSEQ multiplex PCR, and TCRdb's table has in-frame clones only and misses some. This sample has 250,000 to 350,000 clones, with just under 85% found just once. Sequenced: peripheral blood. The receptors shown here come from a woman aged 45-60 years with active or convalescent COVID-19. The CDR3 runs from the conserved cysteine through the conserved F or W. The D gene is left open where the match is weak. A clone size is listed for some rows: how often the clone was seen (once, few, many), or a class if it is expanded.

v_call: TRBV7-9; j_call: TRBJ1-3; clone_size: NA; d_call: TRBD1; cdr3_aa: CASSLAGTGNSGNTIYF; cdr3_nt: TGTGCCAGCAGCTTAGCGGGGACAGGCAACTCTGGAAACACCATATATTTT
v_call: TRBV28; j_call: TRBJ2-1; clone_size: NA; d_call: TRBD1; cdr3_aa: CASSPDRGMYNEQFF; cdr3_nt: TGTGCCAGCAGCCCCGACAGGGGGATGTACAATGAGCAGTTCTTC
v_call: TRBV3-1/TRBV3-2; j_call: TRBJ1-1; clone_size: NA; d_call: NA; cdr3_aa: CASSHLSGGPTEAFF; cdr3_nt: TGTGCCAGCAGCCATCTTTCCGGAGGCCCTACTGAAGCTTTCTTT
v_call: TRBV19; j_call: TRBJ1-1; clone_size: once; d_call: TRBD1; cdr3_aa: CASSREHRGREAFF; cdr3_nt: TGTGCCAGTAGTAGGGAACACAGGGGCCGTGAAGCTTTCTTT
v_call: TRBV3-1/TRBV3-2; j_call: TRBJ1-1; clone_size: NA; d_call: TRBD1; cdr3_aa: CASSQETGAGTEAFF; cdr3_nt: TGTGCCAGCAGCCAAGAGACAGGGGCGGGAACTGAAGCTTTCTTT
v_call: TRBV25-1; j_call: TRBJ1-4; clone_size: NA; d_call: NA; cdr3_aa: CASEDIGGEKLFF; cdr3_nt: TGTGCCAGTGAGGACATCGGGGGAGAAAAACTGTTTTTT
v_call: TRBV5-6; j_call: TRBJ2-1; clone_size: NA; d_call: TRBD2; cdr3_aa: CASSHGTSGRRSYNEQFF; cdr3_nt: TGTGCCAGCAGTCATGGGACTAGCGGGAGACGCTCCTACAATGAGCAGTTCTTC
v_call: TRBV11-2; j_call: TRBJ1-1; clone_size: NA; d_call: NA; cdr3_aa: CASSLKTGTEAFF; cdr3_nt: TGTGCCAGCAGCCTAAAGACGGGCACTGAAGCTTTCTTT
v_call: TRBV27; j_call: TRBJ1-4; clone_size: NA; d_call: NA; cdr3_aa: CASSLYGANEKLFF; cdr3_nt: TGTGCCAGCAGTTTATACGGAGCTAATGAAAAACTGTTTTTT
v_call: TRBV10-3; j_call: TRBJ2-3; clone_size: NA; d_call: TRBD1; cdr3_aa: CAISSLGGSFTDTQYF; cdr3_nt: TGTGCCATCAGCTCGTTAGGGGGCTCTTTCACAGATACGCAGTATTTT
v_call: TRBV5-1; j_call: TRBJ1-1; clone_size: NA; d_call: TRBD1; cdr3_aa: CASSLAGQGDTEAFF; cdr3_nt: TGCGCCAGCAGCTTGGCAGGACAGGGGGACACTGAAGCTTTCTTT
v_call: TRBV25-1; j_call: TRBJ1-6; clone_size: NA; d_call: NA; cdr3_aa: CASSEREGAGRSPLHF; cdr3_nt: TGTGCCAGCAGTGAAAGGGAGGGAGCGGGCAGGTCACCCCTCCACTTT
v_call: TRBV7-2; j_call: TRBJ2-1; clone_size: NA; d_call: NA; cdr3_aa: CASSLLGGIPYNEQFF; cdr3_nt: TGTGCCAGCAGCTTACTGGGCGGGATACCCTACAATGAGCAGTTCTTC
v_call: TRBV30; j_call: TRBJ2-5; clone_size: NA; d_call: NA; cdr3_aa: CAWSVGAGMQETQYF; cdr3_nt: TGTGCCTGGAGTGTAGGGGCGGGAATGCAAGAGACCCAGTACTTC
v_call: TRBV5-4; j_call: TRBJ2-5; clone_size: NA; d_call: NA; cdr3_aa: CASSSNTSPETQYF; cdr3_nt: TGTGCCAGCAGCTCGAATACTAGCCCGGAGACCCAGTACTTC
v_call: TRBV19; j_call: TRBJ2-7; clone_size: NA; d_call: TRBD1; cdr3_aa: CASSIRTGGDEQYF; cdr3_nt: TGTGCCAGTAGTATCAGGACAGGGGGCGACGAGCAGTACTTC
v_call: TRBV28; j_call: TRBJ2-3; clone_size: NA; d_call: NA; cdr3_aa: CASSSYRGLSTDTQYF; cdr3_nt: TGTGCCAGCAGTTCTTATCGAGGACTTAGCACAGATACGCAGTATTTT
v_call: TRBV28; j_call: TRBJ2-3; clone_size: NA; d_call: NA; cdr3_aa: CASSGRPPGVDTQYF; cdr3_nt: TGTGCCAGCAGCGGGCGGCCCCCAGGGGTGGATACGCAGTATTTT
v_call: TRBV7-9; j_call: TRBJ2-1; clone_size: NA; d_call: NA; cdr3_aa: CAVSGEQFF; cdr3_nt: TGTGCCGTCAGCGGTGAGCAGTTCTTC
v_call: TRBV28; j_call: TRBJ1-2; clone_size: NA; d_call: TRBD1; cdr3_aa: CASSRDRGPGYTF; cdr3_nt: TGTGCCAGTTCCCGGGACAGGGGGCCCGGCTACACCTTC
v_call: TRBV30; j_call: TRBJ1-3; clone_size: NA; d_call: NA; cdr3_aa: CAWSEAGNTIYF; cdr3_nt: TGTGCCTGGAGTGAAGCCGGAAACACCATATATTTT
v_call: TRBV29-1; j_call: TRBJ2-3; clone_size: NA; d_call: NA; cdr3_aa: CSVALGSVTDTQYF; cdr3_nt: TGCAGCGTTGCTCTCGGGAGCGTCACAGATACGCAGTATTTT
v_call: TRBV10-3; j_call: TRBJ2-1; clone_size: NA; d_call: TRBD1; cdr3_aa: CAIRRTGDDEQFF; cdr3_nt: TGTGCCATCAGGAGGACAGGGGACGATGAGCAGTTCTTC
v_call: TRBV5-1; j_call: TRBJ2-5; clone_size: NA; d_call: TRBD2; cdr3_aa: CASSPHANSGWRETQYF; cdr3_nt: TGCGCCAGCAGCCCGCATGCAAATAGCGGGTGGAGGGAGACCCAGTACTTC
v_call: TRBV13; j_call: TRBJ2-7; clone_size: NA; d_call: TRBD1; cdr3_aa: CASSLGQGIVEQYF; cdr3_nt: TGTGCCAGCAGCTTGGGACAGGGGATAGTCGAGCAGTACTTC
v_call: TRBV7-8; j_call: TRBJ1-1; clone_size: NA; d_call: TRBD1; cdr3_aa: CASSSGTAKNTEAFF; cdr3_nt: TGTGCCAGCAGTTCCGGGACAGCCAAGAACACTGAAGCTTTCTTT
v_call: TRBV10-3; j_call: TRBJ1-4; clone_size: few; d_call: NA; cdr3_aa: CAIKPGTNEKLFF; cdr3_nt: TGTGCCATCAAGCCAGGGACTAATGAAAAACTGTTTTTT
v_call: TRBV30; j_call: TRBJ1-5; clone_size: few; d_call: NA; cdr3_aa: CAWSSRKSQPQHF; cdr3_nt: TGTGCCTGGAGTTCCAGGAAGAGTCAGCCCCAGCATTTT
v_call: TRBV6-4; j_call: TRBJ1-1; clone_size: NA; d_call: NA; cdr3_aa: CASRSNSEAFF; cdr3_nt: TGTGCCAGCAGATCCAACAGCGAAGCTTTCTTT
v_call: TRBV30; j_call: TRBJ1-4; clone_size: NA; d_call: TRBD1; cdr3_aa: CAWTGGYNEKLFF; cdr3_nt: TGTGCCTGGACAGGGGGCTATAATGAAAAACTGTTTTTT
v_call: TRBV2; j_call: TRBJ1-2; clone_size: NA; d_call: NA; cdr3_aa: CASSEGSSVKANYGYTF; cdr3_nt: TGTGCCAGCAGTGAAGGTAGCTCAGTTAAAGCTAACTATGGCTACACCTTC
v_call: TRBV27; j_call: TRBJ2-1; clone_size: NA; d_call: TRBD2; cdr3_aa: CASSSPPGLAGIEFF; cdr3_nt: TGTGCCAGCAGTTCCCCCCCCGGACTAGCGGGAATCGAGTTCTTC
v_call: TRBV5-6; j_call: TRBJ2-1; clone_size: NA; d_call: TRBD1; cdr3_aa: CASSLDRGNEQFF; cdr3_nt: TGTGCCAGCAGCTTGGACAGGGGAAATGAGCAGTTCTTC
v_call: TRBV18; j_call: TRBJ2-2; clone_size: many; d_call: TRBD2; cdr3_aa: CASSPTLAGGTTGELFF; cdr3_nt: TGTGCCAGCTCACCAACCCTAGCGGGAGGAACAACCGGGGAGCTGTTTTTT
v_call: TRBV7-9; j_call: TRBJ2-2; clone_size: once; d_call: TRBD2; cdr3_aa: CASSIGTSGRGTGELFF; cdr3_nt: TGTGCCAGCAGCATCGGGACTAGCGGGAGGGGCACCGGGGAGCTGTTTTTT
v_call: TRBV6-6; j_call: TRBJ1-1; clone_size: NA; d_call: NA; cdr3_aa: CASSLTASEAFF; cdr3_nt: TGTGCCAGCAGTTTGACTGCCAGTGAAGCTTTCTTT
v_call: TRBV5-1; j_call: TRBJ2-5; clone_size: NA; d_call: NA; cdr3_aa: CASSPLAVEETQYF; cdr3_nt: TGCGCCAGCAGCCCGTTGGCTGTGGAAGAGACCCAGTACTTC
v_call: TRBV2; j_call: TRBJ2-3; clone_size: NA; d_call: TRBD2; cdr3_aa: CASRLAENTDTQYF; cdr3_nt: TGTGCCAGCCGACTAGCGGAGAACACAGATACGCAGTATTTT
v_call: TRBV18; j_call: TRBJ1-2; clone_size: NA; d_call: NA; cdr3_aa: CASSPDQVSNVYGYTF; cdr3_nt: TGTGCCAGCTCACCAGATCAGGTTTCCAATGTATATGGCTACACCTTC
v_call: TRBV5-8; j_call: TRBJ1-3; clone_size: NA; d_call: NA; cdr3_aa: CASSRDRGNTIYF; cdr3_nt: TGTGCCAGCAGCAGAGACAGGGGAAACACCATATATTTT
v_call: TRBV4-2; j_call: TRBJ2-7; clone_size: NA; d_call: NA; cdr3_aa: CASSQEPSVQIGEQYF; cdr3_nt: TGTGCCAGCAGCCAAGAACCCTCAGTTCAAATTGGCGAGCAGTACTTC
v_call: TRBV11-1; j_call: TRBJ2-2; clone_size: NA; d_call: TRBD1; cdr3_aa: CASSLLPGGSGELFF; cdr3_nt: TGTGCCAGCAGCTTACTCCCAGGGGGAAGTGGGGAGCTGTTTTTT
v_call: TRBV6-1; j_call: TRBJ1-4; clone_size: NA; d_call: NA; cdr3_aa: CASSEAWGGPNEKLFF; cdr3_nt: TGTGCCAGCAGTGAAGCGTGGGGGGGGCCTAATGAAAAACTGTTTTTT
v_call: TRBV9; j_call: TRBJ2-2; clone_size: NA; d_call: TRBD1; cdr3_aa: CASSLGQGWVTGELFF; cdr3_nt: TGTGCCAGCAGCCTCGGACAGGGGTGGGTTACCGGGGAGCTGTTTTTT
v_call: TRBV2; j_call: TRBJ2-2; clone_size: NA; d_call: NA; cdr3_aa: CASSDRSGELFF; cdr3_nt: TGTGCCAGCAGTGATCGGAGCGGGGAGCTGTTTTTT